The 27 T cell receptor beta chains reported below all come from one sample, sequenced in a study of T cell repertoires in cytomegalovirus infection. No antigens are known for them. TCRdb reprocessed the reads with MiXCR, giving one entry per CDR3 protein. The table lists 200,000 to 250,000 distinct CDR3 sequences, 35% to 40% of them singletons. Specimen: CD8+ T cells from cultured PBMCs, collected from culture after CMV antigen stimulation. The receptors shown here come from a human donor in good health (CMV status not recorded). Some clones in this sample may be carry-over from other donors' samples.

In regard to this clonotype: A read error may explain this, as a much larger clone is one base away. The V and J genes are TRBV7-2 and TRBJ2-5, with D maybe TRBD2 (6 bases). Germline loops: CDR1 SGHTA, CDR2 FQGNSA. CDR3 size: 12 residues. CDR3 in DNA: TGTTCCAGCAGCTCCACCGGGGGAACCCAGTACTTC. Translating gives CSSSSTGGTQYF.

CDR3 loop: CASSDGGMGANVLTF. The CDR3 DNA reads TGTGCCAGCAGTGATGGGGGGATGGGGGCCAACGTCCTGACTTTC. The V call is TRBV6-1, the J call TRBJ2-6; a possible D gene is TRBD2 (6 bases). CDR1 MNHNS and CDR2 SASEGT come from the germline V gene. The V and J ends lost 3 bases and 4 bases respectively, with 10 bases between them. The CDR3 has 15 amino acids.

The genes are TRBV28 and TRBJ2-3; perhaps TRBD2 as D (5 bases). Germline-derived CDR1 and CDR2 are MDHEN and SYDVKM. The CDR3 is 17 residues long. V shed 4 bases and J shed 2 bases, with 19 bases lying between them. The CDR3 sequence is CASSSNTVYGVTDTQYF. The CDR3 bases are TGTGCCAGCAGTTCAAATACGGTATACGGGGTCACAGATACGCAGTATTTT.

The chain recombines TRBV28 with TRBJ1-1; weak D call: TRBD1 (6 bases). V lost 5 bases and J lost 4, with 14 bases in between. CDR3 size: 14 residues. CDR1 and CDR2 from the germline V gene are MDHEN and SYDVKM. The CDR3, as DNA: TGTGCCAGCAGTCCCGGGTCGGGGGCCACTGAAGCTTTCTTT. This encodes CASSPGSGATEAFF.

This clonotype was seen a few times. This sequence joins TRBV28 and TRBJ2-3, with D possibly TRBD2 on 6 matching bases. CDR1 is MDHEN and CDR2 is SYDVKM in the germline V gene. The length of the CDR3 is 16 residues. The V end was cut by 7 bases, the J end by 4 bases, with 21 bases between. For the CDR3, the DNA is TGTGCCAGCACCTTAGGAGGGTTCGGTAGGGCAGATACGCAGTATTTT. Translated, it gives CASTLGGFGRADTQYF.

CDR3 sequence (DNA): TGTGCCAGCAGCTTGGAGGCAGACACAGATACGCAGTATTTT. It yields the protein CASSLEADTDTQYF. The gene calls are TRBV5-5 and TRBJ2-3; D remains ambiguous. From germline, CDR1 is SGHKS and CDR2 YYEKEE (reference sequence). The CDR3 has 14 residues. V lost 0 bases and J 2 bases, leaving 7 bases between the germline ends. Variable domain in full (rest from reference TRBV5-5 and TRBJ2-3): DAGVTQSPTHLIKTRGQQVTLRCSPISGHKSVSWYQQVLGQGPQFIFQYYEKEERGRGNFPDRFSARQFPNYSSELNVNALLLGDSALYLCASSLEADTDTQYFGPGTRLTVL.

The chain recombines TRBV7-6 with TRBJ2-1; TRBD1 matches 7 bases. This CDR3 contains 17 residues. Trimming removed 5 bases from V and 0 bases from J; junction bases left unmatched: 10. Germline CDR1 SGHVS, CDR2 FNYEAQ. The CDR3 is CASSLLTGTSSYNEQFF. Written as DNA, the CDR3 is TGTGCCAGCAGCCTTCTGACAGGGACGAGCTCCTACAATGAGCAGTTCTTC.

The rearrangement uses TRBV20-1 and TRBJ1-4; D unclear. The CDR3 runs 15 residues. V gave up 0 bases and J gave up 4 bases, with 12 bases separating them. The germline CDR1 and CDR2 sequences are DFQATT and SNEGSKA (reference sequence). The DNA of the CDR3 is TGCAGTGCTAGAGATCTGGGCCGGGGTAATGAAAAACTGTTTTTT. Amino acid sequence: CSARDLGRGNEKLFF.

The CDR3, as DNA: TGTGCCAGCAGCCCCAGACACGGAGTCTCTGGAAACACCATATATTTT. Amino acid sequence: CASSPRHGVSGNTIYF. The chain recombines TRBV12-3 or TRBV12-4 with TRBJ1-3; D is unresolved. The V gene lost 6 bases and the J gene lost 0 bases, with 15 bases spanning the gap. The CDR3 totals 16 residues.

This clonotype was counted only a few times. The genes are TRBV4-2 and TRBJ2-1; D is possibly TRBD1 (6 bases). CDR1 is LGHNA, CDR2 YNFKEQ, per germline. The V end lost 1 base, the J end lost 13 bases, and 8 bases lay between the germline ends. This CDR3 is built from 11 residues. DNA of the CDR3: TGTGCCAGCAGCCAAGGGACAGTTCAGTTCTTC. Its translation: CASSQGTVQFF.

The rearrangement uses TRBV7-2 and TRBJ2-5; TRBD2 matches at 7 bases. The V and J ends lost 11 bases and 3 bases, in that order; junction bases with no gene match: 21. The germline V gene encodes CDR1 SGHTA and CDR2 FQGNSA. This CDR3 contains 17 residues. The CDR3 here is CAAYPLLEAAGEETQYF. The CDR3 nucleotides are TGTGCCGCCTACCCCCTATTGGAGGCGGCGGGAGAAGAGACCCAGTACTTC. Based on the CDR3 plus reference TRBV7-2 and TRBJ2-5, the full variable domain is GAGVSQSPSNKVTEKGKDVELRCDPISGHTALYWYRQSLGQGLEFLIYFQGNSAPDKSGLPSDRFSAERTGGSVSTLTIQRTQQEDSAVYLCAAYPLLEAAGEETQYFGPGTRLLVL.

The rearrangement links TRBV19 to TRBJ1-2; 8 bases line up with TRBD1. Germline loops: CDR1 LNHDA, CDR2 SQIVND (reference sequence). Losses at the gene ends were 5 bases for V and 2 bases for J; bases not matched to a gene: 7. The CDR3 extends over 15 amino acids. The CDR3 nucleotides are TGTGCCAGTAGTGCGGACAGGGTTCGGAACTATGGCTACACCTTC. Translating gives CASSADRVRNYGYTF.

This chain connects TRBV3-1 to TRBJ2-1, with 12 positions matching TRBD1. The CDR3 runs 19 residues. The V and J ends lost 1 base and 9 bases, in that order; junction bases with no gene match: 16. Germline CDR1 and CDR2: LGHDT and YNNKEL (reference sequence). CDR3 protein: CASSQGLVGQGAQSSEQFF. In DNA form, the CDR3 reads TGTGCCAGCAGCCAAGGGCTCGTGGGACAGGGGGCGCAGAGTAGTGAGCAGTTCTTC.

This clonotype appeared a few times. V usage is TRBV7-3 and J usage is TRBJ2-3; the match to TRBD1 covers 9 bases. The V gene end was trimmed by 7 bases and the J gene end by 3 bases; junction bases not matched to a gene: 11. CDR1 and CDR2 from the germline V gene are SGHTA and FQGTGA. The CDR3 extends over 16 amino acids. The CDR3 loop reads CASTIFPGQGTDTQYF. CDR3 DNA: TGTGCCAGCACCATCTTCCCGGGACAGGGAACAGATACGCAGTATTTT.

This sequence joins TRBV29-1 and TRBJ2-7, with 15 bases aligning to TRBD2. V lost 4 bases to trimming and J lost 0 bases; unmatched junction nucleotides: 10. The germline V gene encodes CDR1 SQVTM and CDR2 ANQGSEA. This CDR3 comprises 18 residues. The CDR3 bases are TGCAGCGTTGTTCCTGCCGGGACTAGCGGGAGGTACTCCTACGAGCAGTACTTC. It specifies CSVVPAGTSGRYSYEQYF.

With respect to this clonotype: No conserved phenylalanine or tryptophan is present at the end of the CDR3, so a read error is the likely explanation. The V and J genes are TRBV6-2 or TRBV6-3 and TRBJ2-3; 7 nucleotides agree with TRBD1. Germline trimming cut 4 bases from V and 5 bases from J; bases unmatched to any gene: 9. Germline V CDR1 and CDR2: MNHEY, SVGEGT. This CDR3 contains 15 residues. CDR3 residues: CASSSRQGAGDTQYY. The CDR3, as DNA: TGTGCCAGCAGTTCGCGACAGGGTGCCGGAGATACGCAGTATTAT.

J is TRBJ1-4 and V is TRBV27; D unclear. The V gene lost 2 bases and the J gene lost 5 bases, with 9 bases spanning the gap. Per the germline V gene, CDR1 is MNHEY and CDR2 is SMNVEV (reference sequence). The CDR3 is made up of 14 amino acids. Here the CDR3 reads CASSLGVGNEKLFF. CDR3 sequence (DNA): TGTGCCAGCAGTTTAGGTGTGGGGAATGAAAAACTGTTTTTT. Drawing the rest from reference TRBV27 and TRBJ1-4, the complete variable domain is EAQVTQNPRYLITVTGKKLTVTCSQNMNHEYMSWYRQDPGLGLRQIYYSMNVEVTDKGDVPEGYKVSRKEKRNFPLILESPSPNQTSLYFCASSLGVGNEKLFFGSGTQLSVL.

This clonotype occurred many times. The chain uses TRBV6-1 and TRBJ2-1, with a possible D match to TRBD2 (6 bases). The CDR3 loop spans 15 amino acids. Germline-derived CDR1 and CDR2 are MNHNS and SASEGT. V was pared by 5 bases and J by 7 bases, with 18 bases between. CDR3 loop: CASSSAGIYQNEQFF. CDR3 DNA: TGTGCCAGCAGTTCCGCGGGGATATATCAAAATGAGCAGTTCTTC.

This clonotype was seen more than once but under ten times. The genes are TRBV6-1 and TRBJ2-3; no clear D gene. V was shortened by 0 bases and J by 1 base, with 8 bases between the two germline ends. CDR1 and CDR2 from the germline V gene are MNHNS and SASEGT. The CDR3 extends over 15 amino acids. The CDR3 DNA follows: TGTGCCAGCAGTGAAGCGCCCAGCCGCACAGATACGCAGTATTTT. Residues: CASSEAPSRTDTQYF.

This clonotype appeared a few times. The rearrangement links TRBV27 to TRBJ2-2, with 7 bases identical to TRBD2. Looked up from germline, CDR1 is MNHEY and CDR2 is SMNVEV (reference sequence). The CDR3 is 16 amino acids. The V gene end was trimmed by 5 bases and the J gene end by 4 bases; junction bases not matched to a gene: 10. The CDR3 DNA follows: TGTGCCAGCAGTGACGGGGCGGGAGTGGCCACCGGGGAGCTGTTTTTT. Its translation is CASSDGAGVATGELFF.

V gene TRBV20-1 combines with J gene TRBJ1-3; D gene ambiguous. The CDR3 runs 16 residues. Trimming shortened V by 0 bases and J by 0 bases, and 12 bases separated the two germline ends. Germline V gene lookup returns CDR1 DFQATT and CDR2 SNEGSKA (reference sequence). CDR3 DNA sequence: TGCAGTGCTAGAGAGGCCTTGGGCTACTCTGGAAACACCATATATTTT. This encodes CSAREALGYSGNTIYF.

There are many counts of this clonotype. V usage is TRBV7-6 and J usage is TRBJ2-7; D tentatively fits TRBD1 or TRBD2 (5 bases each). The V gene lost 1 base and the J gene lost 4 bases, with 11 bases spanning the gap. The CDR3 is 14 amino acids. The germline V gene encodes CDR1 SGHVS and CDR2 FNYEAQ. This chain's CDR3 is CASSLGDPRYEQYF. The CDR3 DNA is TGTGCCAGCAGCTTAGGGGACCCGAGGTACGAGCAGTACTTC. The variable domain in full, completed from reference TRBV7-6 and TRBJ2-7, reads GAGVSQSPRYKVTKRGQDVALRCDPISGHVSLYWYRQALGQGPEFLTYFNYEAQQDKSGLPNDRFSAERPEGSISTLTIQRTEQRDSAMYRCASSLGDPRYEQYFGPGTRLTVT.

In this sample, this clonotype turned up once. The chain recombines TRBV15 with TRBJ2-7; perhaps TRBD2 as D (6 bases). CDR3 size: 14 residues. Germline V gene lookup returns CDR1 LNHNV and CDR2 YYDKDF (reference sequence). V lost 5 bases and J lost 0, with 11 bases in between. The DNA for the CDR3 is TGTGCCACCAGCCCTACTAGCAACTCCTACGAGCAGTACTTC. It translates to CATSPTSNSYEQYF.

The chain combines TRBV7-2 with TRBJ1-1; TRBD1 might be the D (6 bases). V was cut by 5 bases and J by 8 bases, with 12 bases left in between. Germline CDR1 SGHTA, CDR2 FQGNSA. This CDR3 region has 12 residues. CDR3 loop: CASSGDIREAFF. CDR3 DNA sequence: TGTGCCAGCAGCGGGGACATAAGAGAAGCTTTCTTT.

Here the CDR3 reads CASSLMSTGGNYGYTF. CDR3 bases: TGTGCCAGCAGCTTAATGAGTACAGGGGGCAACTATGGCTACACCTTC. This rearrangement joins TRBV7-8 to TRBJ1-2; 9 nucleotides align to TRBD1. Germline loops: CDR1 SGHVS, CDR2 FQNEAQ. V lost 2 bases and J lost 2; bases outside the gene matches: 6. This CDR3 has 16 residues.

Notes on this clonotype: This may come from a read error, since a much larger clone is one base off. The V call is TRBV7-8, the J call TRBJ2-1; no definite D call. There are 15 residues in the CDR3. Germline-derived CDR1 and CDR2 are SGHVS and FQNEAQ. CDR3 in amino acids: CTSSPSPSTDNEQFF. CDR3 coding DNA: TGTACCAGCAGCCCCTCTCCGTCGACCGACAATGAGCAGTTCTTC.

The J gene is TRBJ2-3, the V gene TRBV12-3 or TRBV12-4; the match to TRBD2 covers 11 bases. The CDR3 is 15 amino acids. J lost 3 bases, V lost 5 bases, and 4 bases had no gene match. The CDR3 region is CASSPRLAGTDTQYF. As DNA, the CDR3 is TGTGCCAGCAGTCCTCGACTAGCGGGGACAGATACGCAGTATTTT.